This entry lists 32 T cell receptor beta chains sequenced from one sample in a study of cytomegalovirus exposure and HLA in healthy donors (TCRdb year 2017). Receptor libraries were prepared by the immunoSEQ multiplex PCR assay. For the multiplex PCR, a mixture combining 60 forward primers for TCR Vbeta segments and 13 reverse primers for TCR Jbeta segments was used. The source is immuneACCESS, and TCRdb retained only in-frame sequences with V and J called. Part of the clones is not carried over; for the studies checked, unresolved V genes explain less than half of this, and the remainder is unexplained. Recorded for this sample are around 130,000 clones; about 76% of them occurred a single time. The top ten constitute 6% to 8% of the sample. Material: PBMCs. These receptors all stem from a man aged 40-55 years in good health and CMV-seropositive.

This clone was observed once. The chain's CDR3 is CASRPTSGGAYEQYF. The CDR3 nucleotides are TGTGCCAGCAGGCCAACTAGCGGGGGGGCCTACGAGCAGTACTTC. The chain recombines TRBV28 with TRBJ2-7; TRBD2 matches 13 bases. The CDR3 contains 15 residues. Losses at the gene ends were 6 bases for V and 2 bases for J; bases not matched to a gene: 4. Germline assignment: CDR1 MDHEN and CDR2 SYDVKM.

V gene TRBV28 combines with J gene TRBJ2-2; 8 bases map to TRBD1. V gave up 3 bases and J gave up 7 bases; unmatched junction bases: 10. Germline CDR1 MDHEN, CDR2 SYDVKM. The CDR3 consists of 16 residues. CDR3 bases: TGTGCCAGCAGTTTCCGGCAGGGGGCGATAATCGGGGAGCTGTTTTTT. This sequence encodes CASSFRQGAIIGELFF.

This sequence joins TRBV10-3 and TRBJ2-3; 9 nucleotides line up with TRBD2. The germline gives CDR1 ENHRY, CDR2 SYGVKD. Germline trimming cut 5 bases from V and 2 bases from J; bases unmatched to any gene: 2. The CDR3 totals 14 residues. CDR3 sequence: CAISSGGPTDTQYF. The CDR3 DNA is TGTGCCATCAGTAGCGGGGGGCCCACAGATACGCAGTATTTT.

This chain uses TRBV27 with TRBJ2-6; possible D gene TRBD1, 5 bases. The CDR3 runs 16 residues. Germline V CDR1 and CDR2: MNHEY, SMNVEV (reference sequence). V dropped 0 bases and J dropped 2 bases, with 8 bases sitting between them. Here the CDR3 reads CASSLSLRAGANVLTF. The CDR3 DNA reads TGTGCCAGCAGTTTATCCCTCAGGGCTGGGGCCAACGTCCTGACTTTC. Complete variable domain (other parts from reference TRBV27 and TRBJ2-6): EAQVTQNPRYLITVTGKKLTVTCSQNMNHEYMSWYRQDPGLGLRQIYYSMNVEVTDKGDVPEGYKVSRKEKRNFPLILESPSPNQTSLYFCASSLSLRAGANVLTFGAGSRLTVL.

This clone has a handful of counts. The V and J genes are TRBV9 and TRBJ1-1, with D unresolved. The CDR3 has 16 amino acids. From germline, CDR1 is SGDLS and CDR2 YYNGEE. V dropped 1 base and J dropped 3 bases, with 16 bases sitting between them. In nucleotides, the CDR3 is TGTGCCAGCAGCGTATTTTTCGCCCGACGGGACACTGAAGCTTTCTTT. Amino acids: CASSVFFARRDTEAFF. Using reference TRBV9 and TRBJ1-1 for the parts outside the CDR3, the full variable domain is DSGVTQTPKHLITATGQRVTLRCSPRSGDLSVYWYQQSLDQGLQFLIQYYNGEERAKGNILERFSAQQFPDLHSELNLSSLELGDSALYFCASSVFFARRDTEAFFGQGTRLTVV.

The chain recombines TRBV19 with TRBJ2-7; D not resolved. CDR3 size: 15 residues. The V end lost 4 bases, the J end lost 3 bases, and 16 bases lay between the germline ends. CDR1 and CDR2 from the germline V gene are LNHDA and SQIVND (reference sequence). The CDR3, as DNA: TGTGCCAGTAGTAGCTCTGGCGGAATGCACTACGAGCAGTACTTC. Protein sequence: CASSSSGGMHYEQYF.

This chain uses TRBV6-5 with TRBJ1-5, with TRBD1 matching over 7 bases. J was trimmed by 6 bases and V by 6 bases; bases with no gene match: 8. Germline CDR1 MNHEY, CDR2 SVGAGI. This CDR3 comprises 14 residues. CDR3 in DNA: TGTGCCAGCAGGGGGGCAGGGGGGCTTCAGCCCCAGCATTTT. This encodes CASRGAGGLQPQHF.

The V call is TRBV11-1, the J call TRBJ1-1, with TRBD1 as a possible D gene (5 bases). The CDR3 length is 16 residues. The germline V gene encodes CDR1 SGHAT and CDR2 FQDESV (reference sequence). V was pared by 5 bases and J by 4 bases, with 20 bases between. The CDR3 DNA reads TGTGCCAGCAGCCCTCAACCAGGGACTTTGGGCACTGAAGCTTTCTTT. Translation: CASSPQPGTLGTEAFF.

V and J are TRBV29-1 and TRBJ1-5, with 9 positions matching TRBD1. J gave up 1 base and V 5 bases, and 9 bases lay outside the gene matches. The length of the CDR3 is 16 residues. CDR1 SQVTM and CDR2 ANQGSEA come from the germline V gene. CDR3 DNA: TGCAGCGTTATCCTTGATGGACAGGGGAGCAATCAGCCCCAGCATTTT. Its protein product is CSVILDGQGSNQPQHF.

The rearrangement uses TRBV2 and TRBJ1-6; 7 bases agree with TRBD1. The CDR3 sequence is 14 residues long. With 7 bases clipped from V and 7 bases from J, the junction kept 7 bases outside the gene matches. The V gene's germline CDR1 is SNHLY and CDR2 FYNNEI. This CDR3 is CASNIQGSNSPLHF. The CDR3 bases are TGTGCCAGCAATATACAGGGGAGCAATTCACCCCTCCACTTT.

CDR3 DNA: TGTGCCTGGAGTGTCGGAGGGACTAATCAGCCCCAGCATTTT. Translation: CAWSVGGTNQPQHF. The rearrangement joins TRBV30 to TRBJ1-5; weak D call: TRBD1 (5 bases). Per germline, CDR1 GTSNPN and CDR2 SVGIG (reference sequence). V was clipped by 0 bases and J by 4 bases, with 10 bases between them. The CDR3 is made up of 14 amino acids.

The chain combines TRBV11-2 with TRBJ2-5; 7 nucleotides match TRBD2. The V segment lost 5 bases and the J segment 0 bases; nucleotides outside the gene matches: 9. This CDR3 is 16 amino acids long. Germline V CDR1 and CDR2: SGHAT, FQNNGV. The CDR3, as DNA: TGTGCCAGCAGCCCACGCATGCGGGGGTACCAAGAGACCCAGTACTTC. Translated: CASSPRMRGYQETQYF.

This rearrangement joins TRBV5-1 to TRBJ1-5; TRBD1 matches at 7 bases. Trimming cost V 4 bases and J 4 bases; bases outside gene matches: 8. The germline V gene has CDR1 SGHRS and CDR2 YFSETQ. The CDR3 length is 15 residues. The CDR3 DNA reads as TGCGCCAGCAGCGTCGGGACAGATGGGAATCAGCCCCAGCATTTT. Its translation: CASSVGTDGNQPQHF.

This clone was detected a few times. V gene TRBV10-1 combines with J gene TRBJ2-3; 8 bases line up with TRBD2. The CDR3 runs to 15 residues. From germline, CDR1 is WNHNN and CDR2 SYGVQD (reference sequence). V shed 4 bases and J 1 base; nucleotides not matched to a gene: 4. CDR3 sequence reads: CASSGAGVGTDTQYF. The DNA of the CDR3 is TGCGCCAGCAGTGGAGCGGGAGTGGGCACAGATACGCAGTATTTT.

V and J are TRBV6-5 and TRBJ2-7; D possibly corresponds to TRBD1 (6 bases). Per germline, CDR1 MNHEY and CDR2 SVGAGI. Trimming took 8 bases from V and 5 from J, leaving 10 bases between them. The CDR3 loop spans 11 amino acids. CDR3 sequence: CASQGFHEQYF. The CDR3 nucleotides read TGTGCCAGCCAGGGGTTCCACGAGCAGTACTTC.

This clone occurred a few times. This sequence joins TRBV10-1 and TRBJ2-3, with D perhaps matching TRBD1 (6 bases). The CDR3 is made up of 15 amino acids. V was pared by 7 bases and J by 0 bases, with 14 bases between. Germline CDR1 WNHNN, CDR2 SYGVQD (reference sequence). CDR3 DNA: TGCGCCAGCATTCTCAGGGGTGTCAGCACAGATACGCAGTATTTT. It is translated as CASILRGVSTDTQYF.

The chain has TRBV28 and TRBJ2-5, with D uncertain. The CDR3 length is 12 residues. CDR1 is MDHEN and CDR2 is SYDVKM in the germline V gene. V lost 3 bases, J lost 5 bases, and 7 bases lay in between. The CDR3 bases are TGTGCCAGCAGTTTCCCCCGGGAGACCCAGTACTTC. Translated, it gives CASSFPRETQYF.

This sequence joins TRBV7-2 and TRBJ1-4; D uncertain. The length of the CDR3 is 13 residues. Trimming pared 4 bases from V and 7 bases from J, leaving 10 bases between. Germline V lookup: CDR1 SGHTA, CDR2 FQGNSA. CDR3 in DNA: TGTGCCAGCAGCTCCCGGGGAGGTGAAAAACTGTTTTTT. Protein sequence: CASSSRGGEKLFF.

V usage is TRBV6-5 and J usage is TRBJ2-1, with TRBD1 identical over 7 bases. CDR1 and CDR2 (germline): MNHEY, SVGAGI. J lost 2 bases, V lost 2 bases, and 0 bases had no gene match. This CDR3 comprises 14 residues. The CDR3 is CASSYGTAYNEQFF. CDR3 bases: TGTGCCAGCAGTTACGGGACAGCCTACAATGAGCAGTTCTTC.

The chain joins TRBV19 to TRBJ2-1; tentatively, D is TRBD2 (6 bases). V dropped 2 bases and J dropped 3 bases, with 11 bases sitting between them. Germline loops: CDR1 LNHDA, CDR2 SQIVND (reference sequence). The CDR3 covers 15 residues. The CDR3 is CASSIHSGRYNEQFF. CDR3 nucleotide sequence: TGTGCCAGTAGTATACACAGCGGGCGCTACAATGAGCAGTTCTTC. The full variable domain, with the rest looked up from reference TRBV19 and TRBJ2-1, is DGGITQSPKYLFRKEGQNVTLSCEQNLNHDAMYWYRQDPGQGLRLIYYSQIVNDFQKGDIAEGYSVSREKKESFPLTVTSAQKNPTAFYLCASSIHSGRYNEQFFGPGTRLTVL.

The chain joins TRBV5-4 to TRBJ2-6; D remains ambiguous. Germline CDR1 SGHNT, CDR2 YYREEE (reference sequence). CDR3 length equals 16 residues. Trimming took 4 bases from V and 3 from J, leaving 14 bases between them. The CDR3 loop is CASSPPMAVGANVLTF. For the CDR3, the DNA is TGTGCCAGCAGCCCTCCAATGGCTGTTGGGGCCAACGTCCTGACTTTC.

This CDR3 is CSAQEVYEQYF. CDR3 DNA: TGCAGTGCCCAGGAAGTTTACGAGCAGTACTTC. The rearrangement links TRBV20-1 to TRBJ2-7, with D unresolved. In germline, CDR1 is DFQATT, CDR2 SNEGSKA (reference sequence). The CDR3 has 11 amino acids. The V and J ends lost 6 bases and 4 bases respectively, with 10 bases between them.

This sequence joins TRBV30 and TRBJ2-3; 8 positions agree with TRBD2. The germline CDR1 and CDR2 sequences are GTSNPN and SVGIG (reference sequence). The trim removed 5 bases at V and 3 bases at J, leaving 7 bases unmatched. The CDR3 has 14 residues. The CDR3, as DNA: TGTGCCTGGGCCCGGGGACTAGATACAGATACGCAGTATTTT. This encodes CAWARGLDTDTQYF.

The chain couples TRBV27 to TRBJ2-3; TRBD2 agrees at 8 bases. Germline-derived CDR1 and CDR2 are MNHEY and SMNVEV (reference sequence). CDR3 length equals 15 residues. J gave up 4 bases and V 2 bases, and 5 bases lay outside the gene matches. The CDR3 reads CASSLNGGGSDTQYF. DNA of the CDR3: TGTGCCAGCAGTTTAAACGGGGGGGGCTCAGATACGCAGTATTTT.

This clone was seen more than once but under ten times. CDR3 residues: CASSDGGGYEQYF. The CDR3 coding sequence is TGTGCCAGCAGTGATGGTGGCGGCTACGAGCAGTACTTC. The J gene is TRBJ2-7, the V gene TRBV6-1; D gene uncertain. There are 13 residues in the CDR3. The V and J ends lost 3 bases and 3 bases respectively, with 9 bases between them. Germline CDR1 MNHNS, CDR2 SASEGT.

This clone was counted only a few times. The chain couples TRBV5-1 to TRBJ1-5; 7 positions match TRBD1. The CDR3 extends over 15 amino acids. Germline V gene data show CDR1 as SGHRS and CDR2 as YFSETQ. The J segment lost 0 bases and the V segment lost 4 bases, leaving 4 bases of the junction unmatched. Here the CDR3 DNA reads TGCGCCAGCAGCCCCTGGACAGGTAGCAATCAGCCCCAGCATTTT. It specifies CASSPWTGSNQPQHF.

The chain links TRBV5-8 to TRBJ2-4; the D is unclear. V was clipped by 2 bases and J by 6 bases, with 9 bases between them. Germline values: CDR1 SGHTS, CDR2 YDEGEE. The CDR3 spans 13 residues. The CDR3 loop is CASSFVQLNIQYF. For the CDR3, the DNA is TGTGCCAGCAGCTTTGTACAGCTAAACATTCAGTACTTC.

The chain carries TRBV27 and TRBJ2-3; D ambiguous. The germline V and J ends were trimmed by 4 bases and 14 bases, with 13 bases remaining between them. Germline-derived CDR1 and CDR2 are MNHEY and SMNVEV (reference sequence). The CDR3 has 11 residues. The CDR3 DNA is TGTGCCAGCAGTTCGGCGGCTTGGGTGTATTTT. Translation: CASSSAAWVYF.

This sequence joins TRBV19 and TRBJ2-1; perhaps TRBD2 as D (5 bases). Germline loops: CDR1 LNHDA, CDR2 SQIVND (reference sequence). The CDR3 has 13 residues. Trimming cost V 7 bases and J 10 bases, with 17 bases left between them. The CDR3 sequence is CASTRGLDREQFF. Here the CDR3 DNA reads TGTGCCAGTACCCGAGGGTTAGATCGCGAGCAGTTCTTC.

J is TRBJ1-2 and V is TRBV7-9; D ambiguous. CDR3 length: 15 amino acids. Trimming removed 5 bases from V and 7 bases from J, with 20 bases in between. In germline, CDR1 is SEHNR, CDR2 FQNEAQ (reference sequence). The CDR3 reads CASSHLLLAVGGYTF. CDR3 nucleotide sequence: TGTGCCAGCAGCCATCTCCTACTAGCGGTTGGTGGCTACACCTTC. Together with reference TRBV7-9 and TRBJ1-2, the CDR3 gives the full variable domain: DTGVSQNPRHKITKRGQNVTFRCDPISEHNRLYWYRQTLGQGPEFLTYFQNEAQLEKSRLLSDRFSAERPKGSFSTLEIQRTEQGDSAMYLCASSHLLLAVGGYTFGSGTRLTVV.

The V gene is TRBV2, the J gene TRBJ2-7, with TRBD1 identical over 10 bases. Per the germline V gene, CDR1 is SNHLY and CDR2 is FYNNEI. The CDR3 length is 16 residues. V shed 4 bases, J shed 2 bases, and the junction held 8 bases outside the gene matches. CDR3 residues: CASSVASGQGAYEQYF. The CDR3 DNA follows: TGTGCCAGCAGTGTCGCTTCCGGACAGGGGGCCTACGAGCAGTACTTC.

J is TRBJ1-1 and V is TRBV7-8, with D possibly being TRBD1 (5 bases). This CDR3 contains 16 residues. Germline V CDR1 and CDR2: SGHVS, FQNEAQ. Between the trimmed V and J ends, which lost 5 bases and 4 bases, there was a span of 20 bases. This CDR3 is CASSRFDGGSGTEAFF. CDR3 DNA sequence: TGTGCCAGCAGCCGGTTCGACGGGGGTTCGGGCACTGAAGCTTTCTTT.